The clone carrying this TCR beta chain showed up many times. Its antigen is as yet unknown. Authors of the study amplified TCR beta CDR3 regions from RNA transcripts. Primed by the HTBI set, a first-round RT-PCR was run on the TCR CDR3. TCRdb re-called the multiplex PCR reads with MiXCR, one entry per CDR3 protein. Counted here are about 640,000 distinct CDR3 sequences, under 25% occurring once; the ten biggest clones make up about 34%. The data were taken from a study of T cells in Graves' hyperthyroidism and ophthalmopathy. Looking at the study overall: Initial diagnosis, before any treatment, was when peripheral blood was collected.

Trimming stripped 4 bases from V and 4 bases from J, with 13 bases between. This CDR3 spans 13 amino acids. CDR1 is GTSNPN, CDR2 SVGIG, per germline (reference sequence). Study-wide results and limits: The model anticipated ophthalmopathy a median around six months pre-onset.

The chain is built from TRBV30 and TRBJ1-1; D possibly corresponds to TRBD1 (6 bases). The sequence was collected from a young man with Graves' ophthalmopathy. The sequencing sample was made of blood. CDR3 in DNA: TGTGCCTGGAACTCGGGGGCAGGCACTGAAGCTTTCTTT. Protein sequence: CAWNSGAGTEAFF.